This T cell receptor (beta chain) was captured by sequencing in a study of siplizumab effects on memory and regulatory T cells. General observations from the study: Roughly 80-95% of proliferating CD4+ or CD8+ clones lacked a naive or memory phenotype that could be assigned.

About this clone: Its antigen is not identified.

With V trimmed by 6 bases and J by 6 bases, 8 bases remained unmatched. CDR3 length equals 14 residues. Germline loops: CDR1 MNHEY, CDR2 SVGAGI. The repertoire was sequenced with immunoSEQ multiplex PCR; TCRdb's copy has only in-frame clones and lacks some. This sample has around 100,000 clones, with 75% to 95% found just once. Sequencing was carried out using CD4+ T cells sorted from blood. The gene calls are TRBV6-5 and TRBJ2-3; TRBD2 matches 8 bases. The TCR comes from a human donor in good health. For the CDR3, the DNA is TGTGCCAGCAGCTATAGCGGGGCCCTGGATACGCAGTATTTT. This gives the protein CASSYSGALDTQYF.